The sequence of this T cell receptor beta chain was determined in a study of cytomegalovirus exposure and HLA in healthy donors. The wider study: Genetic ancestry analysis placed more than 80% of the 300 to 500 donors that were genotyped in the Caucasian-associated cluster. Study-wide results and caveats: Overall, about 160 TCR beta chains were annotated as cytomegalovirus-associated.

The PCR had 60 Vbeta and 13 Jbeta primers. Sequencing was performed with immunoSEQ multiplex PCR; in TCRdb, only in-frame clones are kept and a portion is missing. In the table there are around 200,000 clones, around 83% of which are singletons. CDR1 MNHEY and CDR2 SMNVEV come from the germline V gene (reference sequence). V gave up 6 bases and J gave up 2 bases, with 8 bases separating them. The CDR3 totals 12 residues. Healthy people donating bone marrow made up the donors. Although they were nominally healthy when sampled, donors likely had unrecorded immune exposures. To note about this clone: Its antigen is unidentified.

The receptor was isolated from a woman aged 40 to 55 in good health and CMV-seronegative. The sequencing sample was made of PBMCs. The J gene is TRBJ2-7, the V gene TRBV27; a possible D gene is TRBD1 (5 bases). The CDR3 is CASRGLPYEQYF. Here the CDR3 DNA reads TGTGCCAGCAGGGGGCTACCCTACGAGCAGTACTTC.